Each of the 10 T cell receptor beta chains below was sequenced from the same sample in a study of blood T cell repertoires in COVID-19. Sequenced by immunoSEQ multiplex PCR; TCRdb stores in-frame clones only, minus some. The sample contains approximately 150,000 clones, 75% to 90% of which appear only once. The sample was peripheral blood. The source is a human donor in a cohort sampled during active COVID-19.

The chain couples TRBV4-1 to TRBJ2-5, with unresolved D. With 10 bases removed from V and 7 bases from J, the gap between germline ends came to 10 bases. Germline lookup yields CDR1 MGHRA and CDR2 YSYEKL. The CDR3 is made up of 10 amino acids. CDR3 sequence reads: CAIPLWTQYF. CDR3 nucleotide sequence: TGCGCCATCCCCTTGTGGACCCAGTACTTC.

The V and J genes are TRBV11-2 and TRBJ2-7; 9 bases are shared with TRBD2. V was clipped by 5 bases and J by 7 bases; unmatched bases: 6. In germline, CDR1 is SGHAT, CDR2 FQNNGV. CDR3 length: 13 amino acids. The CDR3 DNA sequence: TGTGCCAGCAGCGCCCAGACTAGCGGTGAGCAGTACGTC. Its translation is CASSAQTSGEQYV.

CDR3 bases: TGCAGCGTTGAGACAGACTATGGCTACACCTTC. Its protein product is CSVETDYGYTF. This chain uses TRBV29-1 with TRBJ1-2; weak D call: TRBD1 (5 bases). This CDR3 has 11 amino acids. Germline lookup yields CDR1 SQVTM and CDR2 ANQGSEA. Trimming pared 3 bases from V and 3 bases from J, leaving 5 bases between.

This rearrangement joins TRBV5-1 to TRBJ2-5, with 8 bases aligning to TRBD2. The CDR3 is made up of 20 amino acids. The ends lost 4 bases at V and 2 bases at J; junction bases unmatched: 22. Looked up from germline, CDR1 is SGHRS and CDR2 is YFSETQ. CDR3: CASSPGGVGSVGRGQETQYF. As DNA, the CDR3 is TGCGCCAGCAGCCCCGGGGGGGTAGGGAGCGTCGGACGTGGGCAAGAGACCCAGTACTTC.

CDR3 protein: CASRGGDSGGETEAFF. As DNA, the CDR3 is TGCGCCAGCAGGGGGGGTGATTCAGGGGGAGAAACTGAAGCTTTCTTT. The chain employs TRBV23-1 and TRBJ1-1; 7 bases agree with TRBD1. TRBV23-1 is noted as an ORF with a role that remains uncertain. This CDR3 is 16 amino acids long. The V gene end was trimmed by 6 bases and the J gene end by 5 bases; junction bases not matched to a gene: 15.

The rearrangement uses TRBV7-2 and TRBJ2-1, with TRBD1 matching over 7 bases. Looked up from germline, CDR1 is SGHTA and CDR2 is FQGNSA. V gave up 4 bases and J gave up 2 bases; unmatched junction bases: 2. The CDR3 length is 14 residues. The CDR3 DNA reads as TGTGCCAGCAGCTCGACAGGGCCCTACAATGAGCAGTTCTTC. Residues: CASSSTGPYNEQFF. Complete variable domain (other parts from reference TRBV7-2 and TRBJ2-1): GAGVSQSPSNKVTEKGKDVELRCDPISGHTALYWYRQSLGQGLEFLIYFQGNSAPDKSGLPSDRFSAERTGGSVSTLTIQRTQQEDSAVYLCASSSTGPYNEQFFGPGTRLTVL.

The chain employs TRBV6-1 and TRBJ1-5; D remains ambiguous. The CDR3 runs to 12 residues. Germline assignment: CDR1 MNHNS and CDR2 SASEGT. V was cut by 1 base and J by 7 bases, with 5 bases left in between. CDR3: CASSEGLQPQHF. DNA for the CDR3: TGTGCCAGCAGTGAAGGGCTGCAGCCCCAGCATTTT.

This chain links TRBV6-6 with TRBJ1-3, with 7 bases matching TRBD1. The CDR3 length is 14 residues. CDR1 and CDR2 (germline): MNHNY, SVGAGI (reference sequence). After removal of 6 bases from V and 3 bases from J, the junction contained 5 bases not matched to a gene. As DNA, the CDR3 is TGTGCCAGCAGAATAGACAGGGATGGAAACACCATATATTTT. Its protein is CASRIDRDGNTIYF.

In DNA, the CDR3 is TGTGCCAGCAGTGAAGTTCCCGGAGCTTTCTTT. This translates into CASSEVPGAFF. The genes are TRBV6-1 and TRBJ1-1, with unresolved D. This CDR3 region has 11 residues. In germline, CDR1 is MNHNS, CDR2 SASEGT. Trimming took 1 base from V and 10 from J, leaving 7 bases between them.

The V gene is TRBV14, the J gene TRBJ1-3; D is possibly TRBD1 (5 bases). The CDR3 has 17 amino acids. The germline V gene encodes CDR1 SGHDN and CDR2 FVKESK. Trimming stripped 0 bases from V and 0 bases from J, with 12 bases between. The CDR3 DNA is TGTGCCAGCAGCCAAGAACCACAGGTTCTCTCTGGAAACACCATATATTTT. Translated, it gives CASSQEPQVLSGNTIYF.